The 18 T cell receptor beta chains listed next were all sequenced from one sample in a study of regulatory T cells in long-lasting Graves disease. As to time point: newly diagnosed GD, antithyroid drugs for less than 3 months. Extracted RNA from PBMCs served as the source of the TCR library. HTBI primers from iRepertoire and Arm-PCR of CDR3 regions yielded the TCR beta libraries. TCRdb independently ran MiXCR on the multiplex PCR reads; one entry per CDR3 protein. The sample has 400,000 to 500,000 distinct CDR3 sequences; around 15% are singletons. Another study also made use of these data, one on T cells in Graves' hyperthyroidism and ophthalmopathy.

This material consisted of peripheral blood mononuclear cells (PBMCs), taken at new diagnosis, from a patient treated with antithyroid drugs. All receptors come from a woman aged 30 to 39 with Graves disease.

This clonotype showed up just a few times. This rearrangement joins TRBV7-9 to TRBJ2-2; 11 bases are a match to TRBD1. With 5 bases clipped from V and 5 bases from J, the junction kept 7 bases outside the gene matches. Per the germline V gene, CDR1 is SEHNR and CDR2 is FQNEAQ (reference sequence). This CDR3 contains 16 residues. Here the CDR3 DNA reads TGTGCCAGCAGCAAGTGGACAGGGGGCTTTACCGGGGAGCTGTTTTTT. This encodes CASSKWTGGFTGELFF.

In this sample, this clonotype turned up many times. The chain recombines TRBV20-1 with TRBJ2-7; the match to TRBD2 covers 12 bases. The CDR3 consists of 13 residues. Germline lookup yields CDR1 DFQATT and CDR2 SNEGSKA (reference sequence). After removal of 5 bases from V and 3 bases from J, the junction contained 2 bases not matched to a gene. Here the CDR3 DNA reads TGCAGTGCTGGACTAGCGGGGAGCTACGAGCAGTACTTC. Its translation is CSAGLAGSYEQYF.

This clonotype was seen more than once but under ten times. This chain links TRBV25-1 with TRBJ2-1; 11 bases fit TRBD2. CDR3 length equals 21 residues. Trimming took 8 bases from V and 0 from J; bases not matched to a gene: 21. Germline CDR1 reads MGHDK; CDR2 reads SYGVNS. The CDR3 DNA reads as TGTGCCAGCCAGGGACATCTAGGGACTAGCGGAGGGGGAAGCTCCTACAATGAGCAGTTCTTC. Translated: CASQGHLGTSGGGSSYNEQFF.

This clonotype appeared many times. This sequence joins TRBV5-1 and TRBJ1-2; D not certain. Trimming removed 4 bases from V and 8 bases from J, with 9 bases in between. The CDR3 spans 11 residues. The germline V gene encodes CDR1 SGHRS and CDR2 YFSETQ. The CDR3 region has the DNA TGCGCCAGCAGCCCGGGATTGGGCTACACCTTC. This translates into CASSPGLGYTF. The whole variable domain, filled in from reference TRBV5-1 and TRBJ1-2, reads KAGVTQTPRYLIKTRGQQVTLSCSPISGHRSVSWYQQTPGQGLQFLFEYFSETQRNKGNFPGRFSGRQFSNSRSEMNVSTLELGDSALYLCASSPGLGYTFGSGTRLTVV.

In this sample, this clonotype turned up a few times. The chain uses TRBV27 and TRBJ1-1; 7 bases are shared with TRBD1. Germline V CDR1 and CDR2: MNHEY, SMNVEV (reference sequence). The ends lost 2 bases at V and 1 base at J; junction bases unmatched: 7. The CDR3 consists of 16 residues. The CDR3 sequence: CASSLQTGRRNTEAFF. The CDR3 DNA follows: TGTGCCAGCAGTTTACAGACAGGGAGGCGGAACACTGAAGCTTTCTTT.

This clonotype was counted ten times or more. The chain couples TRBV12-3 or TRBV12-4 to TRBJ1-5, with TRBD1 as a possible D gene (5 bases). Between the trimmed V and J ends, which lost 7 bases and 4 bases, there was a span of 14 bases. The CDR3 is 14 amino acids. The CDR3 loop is CASNSGTVNQPQHF. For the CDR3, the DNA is TGTGCCAGCAACTCCGGGACGGTGAATCAGCCCCAGCATTTT.

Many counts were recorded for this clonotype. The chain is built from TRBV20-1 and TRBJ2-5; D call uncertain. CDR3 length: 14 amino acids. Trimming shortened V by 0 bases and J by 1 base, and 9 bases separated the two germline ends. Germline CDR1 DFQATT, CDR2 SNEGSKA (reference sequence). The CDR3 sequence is CSARDWGTQETQYF. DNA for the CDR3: TGCAGTGCTAGAGATTGGGGAACCCAAGAGACCCAGTACTTC.

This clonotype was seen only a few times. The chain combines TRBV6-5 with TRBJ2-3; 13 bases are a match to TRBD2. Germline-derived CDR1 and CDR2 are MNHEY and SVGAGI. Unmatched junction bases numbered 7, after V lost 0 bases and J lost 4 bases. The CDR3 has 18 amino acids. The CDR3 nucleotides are TGTGCCAGCAGTTACTCGCTACTAGCGGGAGGGGGGCCAGATACGCAGTATTTT. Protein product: CASSYSLLAGGGPDTQYF.

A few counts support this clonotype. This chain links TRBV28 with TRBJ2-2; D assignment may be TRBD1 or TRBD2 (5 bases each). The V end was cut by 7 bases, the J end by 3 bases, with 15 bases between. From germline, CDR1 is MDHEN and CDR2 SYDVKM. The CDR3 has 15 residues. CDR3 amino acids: CASKPGRTYTGELFF. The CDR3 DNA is TGTGCCAGCAAACCGGGACGCACGTACACCGGGGAGCTGTTTTTT.

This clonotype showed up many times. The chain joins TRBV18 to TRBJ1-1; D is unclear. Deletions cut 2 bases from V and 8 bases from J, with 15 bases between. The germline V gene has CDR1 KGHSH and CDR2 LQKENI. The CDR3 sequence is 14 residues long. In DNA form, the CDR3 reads TGTGCCAGCTCACCAATTCTGCTCACACCCGAAGCTTTCTTT. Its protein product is CASSPILLTPEAFF.

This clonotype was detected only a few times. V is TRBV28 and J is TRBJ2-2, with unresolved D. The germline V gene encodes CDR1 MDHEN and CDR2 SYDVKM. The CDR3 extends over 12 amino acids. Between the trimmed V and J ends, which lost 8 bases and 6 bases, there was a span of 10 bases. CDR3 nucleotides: TGTGCCAGCTCTCGTACTGCCGGGGAGCTGTTTTTT. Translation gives CASSRTAGELFF. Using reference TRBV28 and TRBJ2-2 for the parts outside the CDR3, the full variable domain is DVKVTQSSRYLVKRTGEKVFLECVQDMDHENMFWYRQDPGLGLRLIYFSYDVKMKEKGDIPEGYSVSREKKERFSLILESASTNQTSMYLCASSRTAGELFFGEGSRLTVL.

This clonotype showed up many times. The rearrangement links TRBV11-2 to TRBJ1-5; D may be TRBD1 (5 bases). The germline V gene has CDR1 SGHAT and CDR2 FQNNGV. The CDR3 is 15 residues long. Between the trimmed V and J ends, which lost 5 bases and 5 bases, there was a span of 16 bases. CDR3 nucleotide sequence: TGTGCCAGCAGCCTCGGGTGGGGGGGGGATCAGCCCCAGCATTTT. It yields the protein CASSLGWGGDQPQHF.

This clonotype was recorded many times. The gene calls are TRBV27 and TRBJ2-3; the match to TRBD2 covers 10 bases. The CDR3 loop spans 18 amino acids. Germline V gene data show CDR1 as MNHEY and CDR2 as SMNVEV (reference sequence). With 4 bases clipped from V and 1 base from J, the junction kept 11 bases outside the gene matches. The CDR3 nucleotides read TGTGCCAGCAGTTCGAAAGACAGCGGGAGGGCCCGCACAGATACGCAGTATTTT. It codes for CASSSKDSGRARTDTQYF.

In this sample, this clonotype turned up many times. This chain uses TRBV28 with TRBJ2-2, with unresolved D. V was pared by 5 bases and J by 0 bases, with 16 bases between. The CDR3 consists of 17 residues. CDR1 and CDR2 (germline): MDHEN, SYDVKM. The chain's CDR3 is CASSLYVGFSNTGELFF. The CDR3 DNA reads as TGTGCCAGCAGTCTTTACGTGGGGTTTTCGAACACCGGGGAGCTGTTTTTT. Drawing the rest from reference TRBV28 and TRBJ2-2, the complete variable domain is DVKVTQSSRYLVKRTGEKVFLECVQDMDHENMFWYRQDPGLGLRLIYFSYDVKMKEKGDIPEGYSVSREKKERFSLILESASTNQTSMYLCASSLYVGFSNTGELFFGEGSRLTVL.

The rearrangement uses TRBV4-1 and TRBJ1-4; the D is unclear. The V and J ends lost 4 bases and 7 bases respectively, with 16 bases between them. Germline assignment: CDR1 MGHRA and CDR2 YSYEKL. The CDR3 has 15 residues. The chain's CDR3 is CASSPRSWDSEKLFF. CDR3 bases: TGCGCCAGCAGCCCCCGGTCATGGGATAGTGAAAAACTGTTTTTT.

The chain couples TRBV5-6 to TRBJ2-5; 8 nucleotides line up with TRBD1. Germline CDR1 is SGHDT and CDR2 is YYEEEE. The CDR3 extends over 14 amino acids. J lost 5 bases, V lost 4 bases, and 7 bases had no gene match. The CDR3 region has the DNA TGTGCCAGCAGCATTGCCGGACAGGGTGAGACCCAGTACTTC. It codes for CASSIAGQGETQYF.

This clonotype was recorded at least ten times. In DNA form, the CDR3 reads TGTGCCAGCAGCCCTGGCGGGTCGGGAGGGGTCTACGAGCAGTACTTC. Translation gives CASSPGGSGGVYEQYF. This chain uses TRBV9 with TRBJ2-7; 8 nucleotides align to TRBD2. V was pared by 4 bases and J by 3 bases, with 12 bases of the junction left unmatched. Per the germline V gene, CDR1 is SGDLS and CDR2 is YYNGEE. There are 16 residues in the CDR3.

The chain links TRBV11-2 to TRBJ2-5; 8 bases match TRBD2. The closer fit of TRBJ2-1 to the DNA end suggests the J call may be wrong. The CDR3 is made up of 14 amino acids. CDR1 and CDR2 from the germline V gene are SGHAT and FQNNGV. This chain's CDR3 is CASSQAGGQETQFF. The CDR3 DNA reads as TGTGCCAGCAGCCAGGCGGGAGGCCAAGAGACCCAGTTCTTC.